This T cell receptor (beta chain) was sequenced during a study of cytomegalovirus exposure and HLA in healthy donors (dated 2017 in TCRdb). Turning to the overall study: In an earlier analysis of around 540 of the donors, under 300 Gb of sequence data and some 120 million unique TCR beta sequences from about 180 million T cells were reported. About 310 gigabases of sequencing data and approximately 93 million unique TCR sequences were included in an early release covering around 600 HLA-typed donors. Of the 398 genotyped donors, approximately 83% fell in the genetic ancestry cluster associated with self-reported Caucasian donors. The study aimed to test whether signatures of past pathogen exposure could be identified by cataloging public T cell receptors. The study used immunosequencing to profile the T cell repertoires of several hundred subjects and linked those repertoires to cytomegalovirus serostatus. Along with the 666-subject first cohort, a separate validation cohort of around 110 different subjects was used. High-throughput TCR immunosequencing, statistical association of individual TCRs with disease status, and machine learning were combined to predict cytomegalovirus infection status. To study patterns of TCR occurrence, a later analysis re-analyzed previously published TCR beta repertoires from around 700 donors and added high-resolution HLA genotyping. Rather than drawing on any new phenotypic data, the later analysis identified candidate immune exposures from TCR beta sequences and the way those sequences occurred across donors. An earlier analysis of approximately 640 of the donors applied high-throughput TCR beta sequencing to assess whether each TCR beta V gene segment acted as functional or pseudogenic. Alongside the repertoire data, information on donor age, sex, ethnicity and CMV serostatus was compiled. Genome-wide SNP genotypes for about 65% of the roughly 670 donors were used in a later genetic analysis, which treated that subset as a discovery cohort. Every discovery cohort repertoire had been produced on one sequencing platform. Both class I and class II loci were covered by HLA typing, at four-digit resolution. Typing coverage varied by locus: about 620-630 donors for A, B, C, DRB1 and DQB1; more than 500 for DQA1; more than 600 for DPA1; around 490 for DPB1. Roughly 5 DR-DQ haplotypes were treated as single units for association and clustering because of strong linkage in the cohort. Among some 410 genotyped donors of the cohort, an average of roughly 230,000 unique TCR beta nucleotide sequences was sequenced per donor, of which about 20% were non-productive. Points the paper makes about the study in general: This cohort had only TCR beta chains sequenced, and the lack of alpha or paired-chain data limited which features could be detected. Compared with the 666-donor mean, donors in an Asian-associated ancestry cluster had fewer N-insertions in productive TCRs, according to a later genetic analysis. It was suggested by the authors that the approach could potentially be generalized to other disease states and immunological phenotypes. Because counts were too low, some 16 rarely observed V segments, including chromosome 9 orphons, were excluded from the earlier analysis of around 590 of the donors. Some IMGT-functional V segments, including TRBV6-2 and TRBV6-3, could not be distinguished by the 87-base-pair reads and were therefore excluded. A later analysis found that TCR association rates varied across HLA loci, with DRB1 alleles showing the most associated TCRs and HLA-C alleles the fewest. Presence/absence analyses assumed roughly uniform sequencing depth across donors, an assumption that may not hold. A later analysis reported that several top co-occurrence clusters appeared linked to parvovirus B19, influenza, CMV and Epstein-Barr virus. At a false discovery rate of 0.05, a later analysis linked 16,000 or so TCR beta sequences to specific HLA alleles. Broadly in line with IMGT annotations, most TCR beta V segments showed up in productive rearrangements about 90% or about 30% of the time in an earlier analysis of several hundred of the donors. The study gave a list of about 170 TCR beta chains associated with cytomegalovirus. CMV serostatus was the only immune exposure information available for the cohort. The classifier was reported to diagnose cytomegalovirus status with high specificity and sensitivity in both the original and validation cohorts. Because some donors lacked HLA typing at each locus, the association tests relied only on the typed subset. A cluster of highly shared sequence variants was judged likely to represent a technical artifact of the sequencing pipeline. Compared with equally common non-associated chains, HLA-associated TCR beta chains in a later analysis were more clonally expanded and had lower generation probabilities. A further reported finding was that TCR beta sequences accurately predicted the HLA-A and HLA-B alleles for most subjects in the first cohort. Strong co-occurrence of HLA alleles, especially DR and DQ, made assigning TCR associations to individual alleles difficult. Most TCR sequences were seen in very few donors, while some public TCRs were found in many individuals. In vitro tests confirmed that three of the cytomegalovirus-associated TCR beta chains recognize cytomegalovirus antigens. Linkage disequilibrium might explain the correlated functional status among segregating V segments, but an unknown experimental factor could not be excluded. According to a later analysis, most CMV-associated TCR beta chains appeared to be HLA-restricted, and the HLA associations seemed to be driven largely by CMV exposure. V-gene and J-gene trimming of TCR beta chains was associated with a missense DCLRE1C variant in a later genetic analysis, and the association was replicated in an independent cohort.

A word on this clone: Its antigen is unknown. No base qualities exist here, and no much larger clone lies one base off it.

The method behind the library was the immunoSEQ multiplex PCR assay. A mixture of 60 forward primers for TCR Vbeta segments and 13 reverse primers for TCR Jbeta segments was used in the multiplex PCR. A multiplex PCR assay on genomic DNA amplified the CDR3 region of rearranged TCR beta genes. Amplified TCR beta libraries were sequenced as 87-base-pair reads on the Illumina HiSeq System. The published analysis was carried out like this. In a later analysis, approximately 74 million unique TCR beta chains were counted across the roughly 610 repertoires, and roughly 11 million of these chains were shared by at least two donors. Raw reads were error-corrected and collapsed into unique sequences with a nearest-neighbor algorithm that merged closely related sequences to remove PCR and sequencing errors. CDR3 sequences were aligned to IMGT reference sequences to assign V, D and J gene segments. Each retained sequence needed at least a six-nucleotide match to both a V gene segment and a J gene segment. Rearrangements were classified as productive when the CDR3 lacked stop codons and remained in frame with V and J, and all other rearrangements were classified as non-productive. CDR3 was defined according to IMGT convention as the region running from the second conserved V-encoded cysteine to the conserved J-encoded phenylalanine. The earlier analysis of about 640 of the donors excluded any sequence lacking an unambiguous match to a single V gene segment. An earlier analysis of fewer than 750 of the donors classified V segments as functional when productive rearrangements were above 56.7% and as segregating when the standard deviation between donors was above 5%. A statistical classification framework was built for diagnosing cytomegalovirus status from the catalog of TCR beta chain sequences. In a later analysis, V and J genes were assigned by comparing TCR nucleotide sequences against IMGT/GENE-DB human TR gene sequences. In a later analysis, CDR3 sequences and most-parsimonious VDJ recombination scenarios were assigned using the TCRdist pipeline. In a later analysis, each TCR beta chain was defined by its CDR3 amino acid sequence together with its V-gene family, and reads without a unique V-gene family were excluded. To address suspected cross-contamination and a sequencing artifact, a later analysis removed some 620 highly shared, low-generation-probability nucleotide sequences. A later analysis calculated a clonal expansion index for each public chain from normalized within-repertoire ranks of inferred template counts. In a later analysis, generation probabilities were computed using a VDJ recombination model fitted to out-of-frame rearrangements, and the results were checked against IGoR. In a later analysis, TCR-TCR, TCR-HLA and TCR-CMV co-occurrence was scored with hypergeometric tests, and a repertoire-size bias correction was applied to TCR pairs. False discovery rates were estimated in a later analysis by permuting HLA or CMV assignments 20 times. In a later analysis, co-occurring TCRs were grouped using DBSCAN, and TCRdist sequence similarity was added for clustering within HLA-allele-positive subsets. Repertoires with fewer than 30,000 or more than 120,000 public chains, plus five repertoires with anomalous nucleotide sharing, were excluded from co-occurrence clustering. TCRdb took this table from immuneACCESS and kept in-frame rearrangements with V and J called. Such tables lack part of the clones; where checked against another copy, unresolved V genes explain under half of the gap, and the rest is unexplained. The V and J calls and clone size come from that table; D and trimming were worked out from the DNA. This sample lists 95,000 to 150,000 clones; 15% were detected once. The ten top clones hold 1.5% to 2% of the sample.

The germline V gene (reference sequence) yields LNHDA for CDR1 and SQIVND for CDR2. CDR3 length: 18 amino acids, cysteine to phenylalanine. Here the CDR3 DNA is all that survives: 54 bases in frame from base 1. The germline V and J ends show losses of 2 bases and 5 bases respectively, and no gene match explains 12 bases of the junction. In total, just over 650 healthy bone marrow donors made up the cohort. Cohort members were all nominally healthy when sampled, although unrecorded immune exposures were likely present. The donor was CMV seronegative and was included in the group of about 400 seronegative cohort members. Each donor provided a peripheral blood sample, and peripheral blood mononuclear cells were used for TCR beta sequencing. The Qiagen DNeasy Blood Extraction Kit was used to extract genomic DNA from the blood cell samples.

This TCR derives from a woman aged 18-29 years in good health and CMV-seronegative. The chain is made from TRBV19 and TRBJ2-5; 12 junctional bases match TRBD2. Sequencing used PBMCs. This receptor carries the CDR3 CASSIRWASGRVEETQYF. The DNA reads TGTGCCAGTAGTATACGGTGGGCTAGCGGGAGGGTGGAGGAGACCCAGTACTTC.